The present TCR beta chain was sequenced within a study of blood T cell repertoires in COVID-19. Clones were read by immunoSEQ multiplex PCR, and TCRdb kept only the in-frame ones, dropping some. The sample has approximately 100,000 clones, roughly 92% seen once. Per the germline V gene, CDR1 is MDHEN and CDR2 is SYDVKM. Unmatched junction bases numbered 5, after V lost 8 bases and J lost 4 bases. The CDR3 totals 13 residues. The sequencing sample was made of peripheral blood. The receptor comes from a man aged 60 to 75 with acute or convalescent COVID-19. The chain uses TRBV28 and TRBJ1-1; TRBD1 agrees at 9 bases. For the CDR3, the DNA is TGTGCCAGCTGTAGACAGGGGGGCACTGAAGCTTTCTTT. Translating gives CASCRQGGTEAFF.